The clone carrying this T cell receptor (beta chain) was detected only once. The source of the sample is a study of blood T cell repertoires in COVID-19. Study details: PBMCs, B-cell-depleted T cells, or T cells provided the cDNA or gDNA that made up the material.

Trimming took 1 base from V and 5 from J, leaving 11 bases between them. This CDR3 is built from 15 residues. The germline CDR1 and CDR2 sequences are SGHDN and FVKESK. Original analysis: Estimates of nucleated cell counts were drawn from the amplification of reference gene primers. TCRdb's table, derived via immunoSEQ multiplex PCR, lists solely in-frame clones and lacks some. V, J and clone size are taken as reported in that table, and D and trimming were inferred from the DNA itself. The sample includes over 90,000 clones, roughly 79% of them seen just once. The sequence was obtained from a man older than 75 with COVID-19, enrolled during active disease. This chain uses TRBV14 with TRBJ2-2; no definite D call. The specimen sequenced was peripheral blood. The CDR3 here is CASSQGRAGTGELFF. In DNA form, the CDR3 reads TGTGCCAGCAGCCAAGGGCGTGCCGGGACCGGGGAGCTGTTTTTT.